One and the same sample provided the 18 T cell receptor beta chains below, sequenced in a study of shared clonotypes between healthy human individuals. TCRdb's copy holds only in-frame clones and misses some; the assay was immunoSEQ multiplex PCR. The sample includes about 510,000 clones, 90% to 97% seen only once; the top ten take about 0.057%. Sequencing input: naive CD4+ T cells sorted from blood. Described subset: CD45RA+ positively selected. The receptors derive from a young woman in good health.

The gene calls are TRBV6-1 and TRBJ2-1; TRBD1 agrees at 9 bases. The V and J ends lost 7 bases and 5 bases, in that order; junction bases with no gene match: 9. The CDR3 has 15 amino acids. Germline loops: CDR1 MNHNS, CDR2 SASEGT. The CDR3, as DNA: TGTGCCAGCACGAACCCGGGACAGGGCAACAATGAGCAGTTCTTC. It codes for CASTNPGQGNNEQFF.

Written as DNA, the CDR3 is TGTGCCAGCAGCTTGTTGGCGGGAGAGGTTTTTGAGACCCAGTACTTC. It specifies CASSLLAGEVFETQYF. The genes are TRBV5-6 and TRBJ2-5; 7 bases match TRBD2. The CDR3 has 16 residues. CDR1 SGHDT and CDR2 YYEEEE come from the germline V gene. J lost 5 bases, V lost 1 base, and 11 bases had no gene match.

The chain employs TRBV11-2 and TRBJ2-7, with no clear D. The CDR3 is 14 residues long. Deletions cut 6 bases from V and 3 bases from J, with 15 bases between. Germline V gives CDR1 SGHAT, CDR2 FQNNGV. The CDR3 region has the DNA TGTGCCAGCAGTTCCGTTCAACAGAGCTACGAGCAGTACTTC. Its translation: CASSSVQQSYEQYF.

The chain joins TRBV14 to TRBJ2-3, with no clear D. Trimming removed 1 base from V and 0 bases from J, with 8 bases in between. CDR1 is SGHDN, CDR2 FVKESK, per germline. This CDR3 contains 15 residues. The CDR3 reads CASSQGRVSTDTQYF. CDR3 bases: TGTGCCAGCAGCCAAGGACGTGTAAGCACAGATACGCAGTATTTT.

The rearrangement links TRBV5-8 to TRBJ2-6; D gene ambiguous. V was shortened by 0 bases and J by 0 bases, with 7 bases between the two germline ends. The CDR3 has 16 amino acids. Germline V gene sequence: CDR1 SGHTS, CDR2 YDEGEE. The CDR3 is CASSLAESSGANVLTF. The DNA of the CDR3 is TGTGCCAGCAGCTTGGCCGAAAGCTCTGGGGCCAACGTCCTGACTTTC.

The chain links TRBV7-9 to TRBJ2-5; a weak D match, TRBD2 (5 bases). The better agreement between TRBJ2-7 and the DNA end casts doubt on the J call. Germline V CDR1 and CDR2: SEHNR, FQNEAQ (reference sequence). The CDR3 is made up of 14 amino acids. The CDR3 spells CASSLGGGSYEQYF. CDR3 DNA: TGTGCCAGCAGCTTAGGTGGAGGTTCCTACGAGCAGTACTTC.

The chain links TRBV6-1 to TRBJ2-5; D gene ambiguous. Germline CDR1 reads MNHNS; CDR2 reads SASEGT. V lost 7 bases to trimming and J lost 5 bases, with 11 bases between them. The CDR3 length is 12 residues. CDR3 bases: TGTGCCAGCAATACGTTTCCGGAGACCCAGTACTTC. Amino acids: CASNTFPETQYF.

The chain uses TRBV6-1 and TRBJ2-1; 13 nucleotides agree with TRBD2. The CDR3 covers 20 residues. Per the germline V gene, CDR1 is MNHNS and CDR2 is SASEGT. V trimming: 3 bases; J trimming: 0 bases; junction bases outside the gene matches: 11. CDR3 nucleotides: TGTGCCAGCAGTGATGACTGGGGACTAGCGGGAATAAGCTCCTACAATGAGCAGTTCTTC. It is translated as CASSDDWGLAGISSYNEQFF.

The genes are TRBV5-6 and TRBJ2-3, with 10 positions matching TRBD2. The CDR3 sequence is 15 residues long. Germline V gene lookup returns CDR1 SGHDT and CDR2 YYEEEE. V was pared by 3 bases and J by 5 bases, with 6 bases of the junction left unmatched. The CDR3 loop is CASSYLLAGGDTQYF. The CDR3 coding sequence is TGTGCCAGCAGCTATCTTTTAGCGGGAGGAGATACGCAGTATTTT.

The rearrangement joins TRBV18 to TRBJ1-4, with D perhaps TRBD1 (5 bases). This CDR3 has 14 amino acids. Germline CDR1 reads KGHSH; CDR2 reads LQKENI. Trimming stripped 6 bases from V and 8 bases from J, with 16 bases between. The CDR3 coding sequence is TGTGCCAGCTCTACACCGTGGGACCCCGAAAAACTGTTTTTT. It is translated as CASSTPWDPEKLFF.

V and J are TRBV18 and TRBJ2-5, with TRBD2 matching 7 bases. Germline values: CDR1 KGHSH, CDR2 LQKENI. V was clipped by 3 bases and J by 2 bases; unmatched bases: 9. The CDR3 extends over 16 amino acids. The CDR3 nucleotides read TGTGCCAGCTCACCTGCCTCCTTCGGGGGGCAAGAGACCCAGTACTTC. Translation: CASSPASFGGQETQYF.

The chain carries TRBV5-8 and TRBJ1-3, with 9 positions matching TRBD1. J was trimmed by 2 bases and V by 0 bases; bases with no gene match: 3. Germline values: CDR1 SGHTS, CDR2 YDEGEE. The CDR3 has 16 amino acids. In DNA, the CDR3 is TGTGCCAGCAGCTTGGCCGGGACAGGGCCTGGAAACACCATATATTTT. As protein: CASSLAGTGPGNTIYF. Full variable domain (outside the CDR3, taken from reference TRBV5-8 and TRBJ1-3): EAGVTQSPTHLIKTRGQQATLRCSPISGHTSVYWYQQALGLGLQFLLWYDEGEERNRGNFPPRFSGRQFPNYSSELNVNALELEDSALYLCASSLAGTGPGNTIYFGEGSWLTVV.

The chain recombines TRBV5-4 with TRBJ2-1; 11 nucleotides align to TRBD2. CDR3 size: 15 residues. In germline, CDR1 is SGHNT, CDR2 YYREEE (reference sequence). Losses at the gene ends were 4 bases for V and 3 bases for J; bases not matched to a gene: 3. The CDR3 nucleotides read TGTGCCAGCAGCGGGGGGACTAGCGGCTACAATGAGCAGTTCTTC. It is translated as CASSGGTSGYNEQFF.

The chain uses TRBV25-1 and TRBJ2-7; 14 bases match TRBD2. Germline V gene lookup returns CDR1 MGHDK and CDR2 SYGVNS. The J segment lost 2 bases and the V segment lost 6 bases, leaving 9 bases of the junction unmatched. This CDR3 region has 17 residues. CDR3 protein: CASSRGLAGGSPYEQYF. CDR3 nucleotides: TGTGCCAGCAGCCGCGGACTAGCGGGAGGCTCGCCCTACGAGCAGTACTTC.

This chain uses TRBV7-9 with TRBJ1-1; 7 bases agree with TRBD1. The trim removed 5 bases at V and 0 bases at J, leaving 9 bases unmatched. This CDR3 is built from 16 residues. The germline gives CDR1 SEHNR, CDR2 FQNEAQ (reference sequence). This CDR3 is CASSPIKGQLNTEAFF. In DNA form, the CDR3 reads TGTGCCAGCAGCCCCATTAAGGGACAGCTGAACACTGAAGCTTTCTTT.

The chain uses TRBV5-1 and TRBJ2-7, with D maybe TRBD1 (5 bases). There are 15 residues in the CDR3. Germline CDR1 and CDR2: SGHRS and YFSETQ. With 3 bases removed from V and 6 bases from J, the gap between germline ends came to 19 bases. Written as DNA, the CDR3 is TGCGCCAGCAGCTCGACCTCCGACACAAGGGGCGAGCAGTACTTC. Its protein product is CASSSTSDTRGEQYF.

The J gene is TRBJ2-5, the V gene TRBV18; TRBD2 aligns across 8 bases. The CDR3 covers 18 residues. After removal of 2 bases from V and 5 bases from J, the junction contained 16 bases not matched to a gene. The V gene's germline CDR1 is KGHSH and CDR2 LQKENI. The CDR3 sequence is CASSPSGGPEVWRETQYF. CDR3 sequence (DNA): TGTGCCAGCTCACCATCGGGGGGGCCCGAAGTTTGGCGGGAGACCCAGTACTTC.

The V call is TRBV2, the J call TRBJ2-1; no definite D call. The V gene's germline CDR1 is SNHLY and CDR2 FYNNEI. The CDR3 loop spans 13 amino acids. V was trimmed by 6 bases and J by 4 bases, leaving 10 bases between them. The CDR3, as DNA: TGTGCCAGCAGGGGCGGACCATACAATGAGCAGTTCTTC. It is translated as CASRGGPYNEQFF.